What follows is one T cell receptor beta chain and its context. The antigen remains undetermined. There were only Caucasian adults among the donors, and all lived in Nashville, Tennessee. CD45RA-negative memory and CD45RA+ naive subsets were split from the CD4+ cells. This sample was included in a study of shared clonotypes between healthy human individuals. Study-level background: Used for every donor were three CD4 naive, three CD4 memory, two CD8 naive and one CD8 memory plate. Study-wide findings and caveats: Large depth notwithstanding, sorted-subset sequencing proved incomplete by rarefaction.

Measured with immunoSEQ multiplex PCR; TCRdb has only the in-frame clones, and not every one. The table has millions of clones, more than 90% seen once. Trimming removed 5 bases from V and 13 bases from J, with 14 bases in between. Germline CDR1 is SNHLY and CDR2 is FYNNEI. This CDR3 has 11 amino acids. Material for sequencing was naive CD4+ T cells sorted from blood. The subset is: CD45RA+ positively selected. The TCR was taken from a man aged 18 to 35 in good health. This chain connects TRBV2 to TRBJ1-2; a weak D match, TRBD1 (5 bases). The CDR3 region has the DNA TGTGCCAGCAGTCCTAGGAAGGGACTCACCTTC. This gives the protein CASSPRKGLTF.